A single sample is the source of the 27 T cell receptor beta chains below, sequenced in a study of vaccination and CD4 T cells after COVID-19. Treatment in this sample: 10-day PBMC culture with coronavirus spike peptide pools or control peptides (ViraFEST assay). With the Oncomine TCR Beta short-read assay, DNA from cultured CD4+ T cells was sequenced. TCRdb re-analysed the PCR reads in MiXCR, keeping a single row per CDR3 protein. The table has 10,000 to 15,000 distinct CDR3 sequences, about 70% seen once; the top ten hold about 8.1%. No antigens are known for them. The material sequenced was CD4+ T cells from blood, cultured in vitro, taken after SARS-CoV-2 vaccination. Receptor source: a human donor who received a COVID-19 vaccine.

The chain links TRBV7-6 to TRBJ2-6; D possibly corresponds to TRBD1 (5 bases). CDR1 and CDR2 (germline): SGHVS, FNYEAQ. Trimming pared 1 base from V and 0 bases from J, leaving 10 bases between. The CDR3 has 17 residues. The CDR3 region is CASSLGQGGSGANVLTF. CDR3 nucleotides: TGTGCCAGCAGCTTAGGTCAGGGTGGCTCTGGGGCCAACGTCCTGACTTTC.

The V call is TRBV7-2, the J call TRBJ2-7; D may correspond to TRBD1 or TRBD2 (5 bases each). V shed 5 bases and J shed 5 bases, with 28 bases lying between them. The CDR3 spans 18 residues. The V gene's germline CDR1 is SGHTA and CDR2 FQGNSA. CDR3 DNA: TGTGCCAGCAGCACAAGGGGTTTGCGGGTCGATACGGACGACGAGCAGTACTTC. It is translated as CASSTRGLRVDTDDEQYF.

The CDR3 nucleotides are TGTGCCTGGACAGGGGGCCTCACAGATACGCAGTATTTT. This sequence encodes CAWTGGLTDTQYF. The chain carries TRBV30 and TRBJ2-3, with 8 bases that match TRBD1. V dropped 4 bases and J dropped 2; count of bases not matched to a gene: 2. Germline CDR1 and CDR2: GTSNPN and SVGIG (reference sequence). CDR3 size: 13 residues.

The V gene is TRBV24-1, the J gene TRBJ2-2; TRBD1 matches 7 bases. The CDR3 is made up of 14 amino acids. Germline trimming cut 8 bases from V and 5 bases from J; bases unmatched to any gene: 7. Germline assignment: CDR1 KGHDR and CDR2 SFDVKD. The CDR3: CATMTGMGTGELFF. The CDR3 nucleotides are TGTGCCACCATGACAGGGATGGGGACCGGGGAGCTGTTTTTT.

V gene TRBV4-2 combines with J gene TRBJ2-5; 8 bases fit TRBD1. V lost 1 base to trimming and J lost 3 bases; unmatched junction nucleotides: 4. This CDR3 contains 15 residues. Germline V gene data show CDR1 as LGHNA and CDR2 as YNFKEQ. CDR3 loop: CASSQAGTGKETQYF. The DNA of the CDR3 is TGTGCCAGCAGCCAAGCTGGGACAGGTAAAGAGACCCAGTACTTC.

Only a few counts were recorded for this clonotype. The chain is built from TRBV20-1 and TRBJ1-2; D is unclear. The CDR3 contains 14 residues. Germline CDR1 is DFQATT and CDR2 is SNEGSKA (reference sequence). Trimming took 1 base from V and 0 from J, leaving 9 bases between them. CDR3 sequence reads: CSARGLSSNYGYTF. CDR3 nucleotide sequence: TGCAGTGCTAGAGGGTTATCTTCTAACTATGGCTACACCTTC.

The J gene is TRBJ2-1, the V gene TRBV19, with D tentatively TRBD1 (6 bases). CDR1 is LNHDA and CDR2 is SQIVND in the germline V gene (reference sequence). The CDR3 runs 13 residues. V was cut by 6 bases and J by 7 bases, with 13 bases left in between. CDR3 residues: CASSSEQGNEQFF. CDR3 DNA: TGTGCCAGTAGCTCCGAGCAGGGGAATGAGCAGTTCTTC.

The chain has TRBV6-1 and TRBJ1-1, with D possibly being TRBD1 (6 bases). V was trimmed by 4 bases and J by 2 bases, leaving 14 bases between them. There are 15 residues in the CDR3. CDR1 is MNHNS, CDR2 SASEGT, per germline. CDR3 sequence reads: CASSVQARGNTEAFF. For the CDR3, the DNA is TGTGCCAGCAGTGTCCAAGCCAGGGGTAACACTGAAGCTTTCTTT.

The chain employs TRBV30 and TRBJ1-5; TRBD1 might be the D (5 bases). Germline assignment: CDR1 GTSNPN and CDR2 SVGIG (reference sequence). The CDR3 spans 12 residues. V gave up 0 bases and J gave up 7 bases, with 7 bases separating them. CDR3: CAWSVSGQPQHF. Here the CDR3 DNA reads TGTGCCTGGAGTGTTTCAGGGCAGCCCCAGCATTTT.

This chain uses TRBV7-9 with TRBJ1-2; possible D gene TRBD1, 5 bases. V was shortened by 5 bases and J by 4 bases, with 20 bases between the two germline ends. Germline lookup yields CDR1 SEHNR and CDR2 FQNEAQ (reference sequence). The CDR3 consists of 16 residues. For the CDR3, the DNA is TGTGCCAGCAGCCCATCAGGGCAGGAGAGAATCTATGGCTACACCTTC. This encodes CASSPSGQERIYGYTF.

V and J are TRBV24-1 and TRBJ1-5; perhaps TRBD1 as D (5 bases). Between the trimmed V and J ends, which lost 0 bases and 9 bases, there was a span of 14 bases. This CDR3 comprises 15 residues. Germline CDR1 and CDR2: KGHDR and SFDVKD. The CDR3 DNA reads as TGTGCCACCAGTGATTTGCCAGGGCCTAGGCGGCCCCAGCATTTT. Translated, it gives CATSDLPGPRRPQHF.

The rearrangement joins TRBV20-1 to TRBJ1-1; D remains unclear. Trimming cost V 5 bases and J 0 bases, with 13 bases left between them. Germline V lookup: CDR1 DFQATT, CDR2 SNEGSKA (reference sequence). CDR3 length: 14 amino acids. CDR3 amino acids: CSASKTYLNTEAFF. Here the CDR3 DNA reads TGCAGTGCTTCGAAAACATATTTGAACACTGAAGCTTTCTTT.

The V call is TRBV7-3, the J call TRBJ1-1; 7 nucleotides align to TRBD1. The V gene end was trimmed by 5 bases and the J gene end by 4 bases; junction bases not matched to a gene: 4. This CDR3 spans 13 amino acids. In germline, CDR1 is SGHTA, CDR2 FQGTGA. The CDR3, as DNA: TGTGCCAGCAGCGCGACAGGGACCACTGAAGCTTTCTTT. Translating it yields CASSATGTTEAFF.

The chain couples TRBV2 to TRBJ1-4, with 12 bases that match TRBD1. V shed 10 bases and J 4 bases; nucleotides not matched to a gene: 7. Germline V gene data show CDR1 as SNHLY and CDR2 as FYNNEI. CDR3 length: 15 amino acids. The CDR3 region has the DNA TGTGCCACGCACCGGGACAGGGGGCGTAATGAAAAACTGTTTTTT. Its translation: CATHRDRGRNEKLFF. The full variable domain, its missing parts supplied by reference TRBV2 and TRBJ1-4, is EPEVTQTPSHQVTQMGQEVILRCVPISNHLYFYWYRQILGQKVEFLVSFYNNEISEKSEIFDDQFSVERPDGSNFTLKIRSTKLEDSAMYFCATHRDRGRNEKLFFGSGTQLSVL.

The chain combines TRBV6-1 with TRBJ1-2; a possible D gene is TRBD1 (6 bases). CDR3 size: 17 residues. Trimming pared 4 bases from V and 1 base from J, leaving 19 bases between. The germline CDR1 and CDR2 sequences are MNHNS and SASEGT. The CDR3: CASSAPRQAPFNYGYTF. DNA of the CDR3: TGTGCCAGCAGTGCTCCTCGACAGGCCCCCTTTAACTATGGCTACACCTTC.

The V gene is TRBV2, the J gene TRBJ1-1, with a tentative D call TRBD1 (5 bases). The V and J ends lost 6 bases and 1 base respectively, with 18 bases between them. The CDR3 has 16 amino acids. Germline V CDR1 and CDR2: SNHLY, FYNNEI. The CDR3 reads CASSHIGRGTNTEAFF. The CDR3 nucleotides are TGTGCCAGCAGCCATATAGGGAGAGGGACGAACACTGAAGCTTTCTTT.

V is TRBV29-1 and J is TRBJ1-2; 8 bases fit TRBD1. The CDR3 is 12 amino acids. V shed 6 bases, J shed 3 bases, and the junction held 3 bases outside the gene matches. Germline CDR1 reads SQVTM; CDR2 reads ANQGSEA. DNA for the CDR3: TGCAGCGTCTTGACAGGGGACTATGGCTACACCTTC. Its translation is CSVLTGDYGYTF.

V is TRBV12-5 and J is TRBJ2-3; 7 bases fit TRBD2. The germline gives CDR1 LGHNT, CDR2 FRNRAP. With 5 bases clipped from V and 6 bases from J, the junction kept 5 bases outside the gene matches. The CDR3 totals 13 residues. CDR3: CASGLNSGDTQYF. CDR3 DNA sequence: TGTGCTAGTGGTCTCAATAGCGGGGATACGCAGTATTTT.

This chain's CDR3 is CASSWGTGSNYGYTF. The CDR3, as DNA: TGTGCCAGCAGTTGGGGGACAGGTTCTAACTATGGCTACACCTTC. The chain employs TRBV6-5 and TRBJ1-2; 8 bases are shared with TRBD1. The CDR3 runs 15 residues. The trim removed 4 bases at V and 0 bases at J, leaving 4 bases unmatched. Germline-derived CDR1 and CDR2 are MNHEY and SVGAGI.

The chain joins TRBV15 to TRBJ1-4; TRBD1 might be the D (5 bases). The V and J ends lost 1 base and 4 bases respectively, with 16 bases between them. CDR3 size: 17 residues. Germline V gene sequence: CDR1 LNHNV, CDR2 YYDKDF (reference sequence). CDR3 sequence (DNA): TGTGCCACCAGCAGAGGACTCCGAGGAGGGGATAATGAAAAACTGTTTTTT. This translates into CATSRGLRGGDNEKLFF.

This chain links TRBV27 with TRBJ1-6; D might be TRBD1 (5 bases). The CDR3 is 16 amino acids. V was shortened by 6 bases and J by 7 bases, with 19 bases between the two germline ends. Germline V lookup: CDR1 MNHEY, CDR2 SMNVEV (reference sequence). CDR3 loop: CASRSLDSRGNSPLHF. Here the CDR3 DNA reads TGTGCCAGCAGAAGTCTCGACAGCCGGGGCAATTCACCCCTCCACTTT.

The V and J genes are TRBV19 and TRBJ1-2; D might be TRBD1 (5 bases). CDR3 size: 14 residues. Per the germline V gene, CDR1 is LNHDA and CDR2 is SQIVND (reference sequence). The V end was cut by 4 bases, the J end by 0 bases, with 9 bases between. The CDR3 coding sequence is TGTGCCAGTAGTACGGGACGGTCTAACTATGGCTACACCTTC. Protein: CASSTGRSNYGYTF.

The V call is TRBV20-1, the J call TRBJ1-4; D is unclear. From germline, CDR1 is DFQATT and CDR2 SNEGSKA (reference sequence). This CDR3 region has 11 residues. Deletions cut 6 bases from V and 10 bases from J, with 12 bases between. The CDR3 coding sequence is TGCAGTGCCCTGATGGGGAGAAAACTGTTTTTT. This codes for CSALMGRKLFF.

The genes are TRBV7-3 and TRBJ1-2; TRBD1 is a possible D gene (5 bases). Trimming removed 0 bases from V and 3 bases from J, with 20 bases in between. The CDR3 runs to 18 residues. Germline-derived CDR1 and CDR2 are SGHTA and FQGTGA. CDR3 in DNA: TGTGCCAGCAGCTTAACCCCCATACGTGCGGGGGAGGACTATGGCTACACCTTC. Protein: CASSLTPIRAGEDYGYTF.

This clonotype appeared once. The chain combines TRBV6-4 with TRBJ1-3; a possible D gene is TRBD1 (5 bases). The CDR3 has 11 residues. V lost 7 bases, J lost 9 bases, and 10 bases lay in between. CDR1 and CDR2 (germline): MRHNA, SNTAGT. The CDR3 here is CASTGTGTIYF. The CDR3 DNA follows: TGTGCCAGCACGGGGACGGGCACCATATATTTT.

The V gene is TRBV29-1, the J gene TRBJ1-2; D ambiguous. Per germline, CDR1 SQVTM and CDR2 ANQGSEA. The CDR3 has 16 amino acids. V dropped 0 bases and J dropped 5 bases, with 19 bases sitting between them. The CDR3 loop reads CSVEDFRSGMGYGYTF. CDR3 DNA: TGCAGCGTTGAAGATTTCCGTAGTGGGATGGGATATGGCTACACCTTC.

The J gene is TRBJ1-2, the V gene TRBV19, with a tentative D call TRBD1 (6 bases). Germline V gene sequence: CDR1 LNHDA, CDR2 SQIVND (reference sequence). This CDR3 comprises 15 residues. Trimming shortened V by 5 bases and J by 2 bases, and 15 bases separated the two germline ends. CDR3 amino acids: CASSDYREINYGYTF. As DNA, the CDR3 is TGTGCCAGTAGTGACTACAGGGAAATAAACTATGGCTACACCTTC.